This record covers a single T cell receptor (beta chain). Its cognate antigen is unknown. Trimming stripped 7 bases from V and 4 bases from J, with 14 bases between. The length of the CDR3 is 15 residues. The germline gives CDR1 SNHLY, CDR2 FYNNEI. This sample is part of a study of identical twins. MiXCR, run by TCRdb on the 5' RACE reads, gives a single entry per CDR3 protein. The table has roughly 1.6 million distinct CDR3 sequences, around 29% seen once. Study-wide results and caveats: For zero-insertion analyses, partial confounding could come from invariant MAIT and iNKT cells. Within twin pairs, the out-of-frame alpha sequences they shared showed excess low generation probability.

This clonotype was sampled from a newborn girl in good health. This chain connects TRBV2 to TRBJ2-6, with D maybe TRBD2 (6 bases). The sequenced material came from cord blood. This chain's CDR3 is CASKEGLSGANVLTF. As DNA, the CDR3 is TGTGCCAGCAAAGAGGGACTCTCGGGGGCCAACGTCCTGACTTTC.